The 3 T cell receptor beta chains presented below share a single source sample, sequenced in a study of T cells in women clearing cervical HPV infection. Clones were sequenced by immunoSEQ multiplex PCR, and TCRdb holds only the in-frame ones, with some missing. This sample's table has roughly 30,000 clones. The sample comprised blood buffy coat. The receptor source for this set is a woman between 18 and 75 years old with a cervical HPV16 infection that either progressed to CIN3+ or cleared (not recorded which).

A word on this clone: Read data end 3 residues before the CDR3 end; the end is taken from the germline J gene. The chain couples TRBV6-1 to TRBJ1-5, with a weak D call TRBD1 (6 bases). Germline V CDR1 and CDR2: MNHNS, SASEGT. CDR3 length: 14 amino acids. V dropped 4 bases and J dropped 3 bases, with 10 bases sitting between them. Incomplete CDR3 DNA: TGTGCCAGCAGTGGACCAGGGGCCAATCAGCCC. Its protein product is CASSGPGANQP. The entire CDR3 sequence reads CASSGPGANQPQHF.

The DNA read from the CDR3 is TGTGCCAGGACCTCGAGGGTTTTAGAGACC. Protein product: CARTSRVLET. The CDR3 as a whole reads CARTSRVLETQYF. The chain carries TRBV7-3 and TRBJ2-5; D may be TRBD2 (5 bases). Coverage ceases 3 residues before the CDR3 finishes, and the germline J gene fills in the end. V lost 9 bases and J 4 bases, leaving 15 bases between the germline ends. The germline V gene has CDR1 SGHTA and CDR2 FQGTGA. The CDR3 contains 13 residues.

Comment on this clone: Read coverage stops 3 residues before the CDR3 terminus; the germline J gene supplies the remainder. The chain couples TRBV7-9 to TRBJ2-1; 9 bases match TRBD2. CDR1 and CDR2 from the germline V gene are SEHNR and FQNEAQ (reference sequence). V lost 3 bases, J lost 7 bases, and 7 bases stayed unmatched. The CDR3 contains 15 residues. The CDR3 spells CASSLAGSGRNEQFF. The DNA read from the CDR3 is TGTGCCAGCAGCTTGGCGGGTAGCGGGAGAAATGAG.